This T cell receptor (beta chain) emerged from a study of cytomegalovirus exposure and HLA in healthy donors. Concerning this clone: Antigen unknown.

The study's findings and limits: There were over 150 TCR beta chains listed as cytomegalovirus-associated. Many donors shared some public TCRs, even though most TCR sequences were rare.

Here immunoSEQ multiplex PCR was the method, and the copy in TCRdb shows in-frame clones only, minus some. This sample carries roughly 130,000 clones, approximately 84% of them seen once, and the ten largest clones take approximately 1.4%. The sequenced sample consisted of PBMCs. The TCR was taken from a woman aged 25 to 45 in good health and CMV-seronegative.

The CDR3 is CASSPTGDYGNTIYF. The CDR3 bases are TGTGCCAGCTCACCTACAGGGGATTATGGAAACACCATATATTTT. The rearrangement uses TRBV18 and TRBJ1-3; 7 bases line up with TRBD1. This CDR3 comprises 15 residues. Germline V gives CDR1 KGHSH, CDR2 LQKENI. V trimming: 3 bases; J trimming: 3 bases; junction bases outside the gene matches: 5.